The 28 T cell receptor beta chains presented below share a single source sample, sequenced in a study of esophageal squamous cell carcinoma under preoperative chemotherapy. TCRdb itself ran the PCR reads through MiXCR, one entry per CDR3 protein. The sample has about 9,300 distinct CDR3 sequences; under 55% are singletons. Sample time point: after preoperative PTX-NDP chemotherapy. Sample acquisition took place from a patient given preoperative chemotherapy. The source is a human donor with esophageal squamous cell carcinoma. The donor label of this sample is uncertain.

This clonotype came up once. V usage is TRBV6-1 and J usage is TRBJ2-1; no clear D. The J call could be wrong; TRBJ2-7 is a better fit for the DNA end. The CDR3 extends over 13 amino acids. In germline, CDR1 is MNHNS, CDR2 SASEGT. DNA for the CDR3: TGTGCCAGCAGGGCTGTGAGCACAAATAAGCAGTACTTC. As protein: CASRAVSTNKQYF.

This clonotype is termed large (0.1 to 1%). The CDR3 here is CASSPIYNSPLHF. The CDR3 DNA is TGTGCCAGCAGTCCCATTTATAATTCACCCCTCCACTTT. The rearrangement links TRBV27 to TRBJ1-6; unclear D gene. Germline values: CDR1 MNHEY, CDR2 SMNVEV (reference sequence). The CDR3 contains 13 residues. V dropped 5 bases and J dropped 4 bases, with 6 bases sitting between them.

This chain links TRBV6-1 with TRBJ2-1; D not resolved. The J call may be faulty, since TRBJ2-7 better matches the DNA end. This CDR3 comprises 13 residues. Germline V gene data show CDR1 as MNHNS and CDR2 as SASEGT. CDR3 bases: TGTGCCAGCAGTGACGGATACGGTAGCGAGCAGTACTTC. Protein product: CASSDGYGSEQYF.

This clonotype was recorded many times. This CDR3 fails to terminate in the conserved phenylalanine or tryptophan, so it likely reflects a read error. Because the CDR3's place on the DNA is in doubt, the DNA is left out and the CDR3 is given as listed by TCRdb. This chain joins TRBV11-2 and TRBJ2-7; the table's D gene call, TRBD2, was not cross checked with the DNA. Germline loops: CDR1 SGHAT, CDR2 FQNNGV. The CDR3 length is 11 residues, termini included. CDR3: CASRLRRTSGY.

In its sample, this clonotype was seen many times. The chain recombines TRBV6-5 with TRBJ2-1; no reliable D call. The DNA end is a closer match to TRBJ2-5, so the J assignment may be wrong. The CDR3 extends over 14 amino acids. Looked up from germline, CDR1 is MNHEY and CDR2 is SVGAGI. The CDR3 loop reads CASSYSTARETQYF. In DNA form, the CDR3 reads TGTGCCAGCAGTTACTCGACCGCACGGGAGACCCAGTACTTC.

This clonotype was counted between two and nine times. The rearrangement uses TRBV30 and TRBJ1-1, with TRBD1 matching over 8 bases. Trimming took 5 bases from V and 3 from J; bases not matched to a gene: 8. The CDR3 runs 14 residues. Looked up from germline, CDR1 is GTSNPN and CDR2 is SVGIG (reference sequence). CDR3 coding DNA: TGTGCCTGGGGGACAGGACTGGAGTACACTGAAGCTTTCTTT. Translating it yields CAWGTGLEYTEAFF.

In this sample, this clonotype turned up a few times. The chain combines TRBV6-1 with TRBJ2-3; 12 bases align to TRBD2. The CDR3 covers 16 residues. With 6 bases clipped from V and 1 base from J, the junction kept 5 bases outside the gene matches. CDR1 is MNHNS and CDR2 is SASEGT in the germline V gene. CDR3 residues: CASSPRTSGGTDTQYF. As DNA, the CDR3 is TGTGCCAGCAGCCCCAGGACTAGCGGGGGCACAGATACGCAGTATTTT.

V usage is TRBV6-1 and J usage is TRBJ1-4; maybe TRBD1 (5 bases). Trimming removed 7 bases at V and 3 bases at J, with 18 bases between. This CDR3 contains 16 residues. CDR1 is MNHNS and CDR2 is SASEGT in the germline V gene. The CDR3 here is CASNGGVFDANEKLFF. The CDR3 bases are TGTGCCAGCAATGGGGGGGTTTTCGACGCTAATGAAAAACTGTTTTTT.

This clonotype has ten or more counts. The chain couples TRBV7-2 to TRBJ2-1; the match to TRBD1 covers 7 bases. The DNA end is more similar to TRBJ2-7, so the J call may be wrong. This CDR3 has 15 residues. The germline V gene has CDR1 SGHTA and CDR2 FQGNSA. This CDR3 is CASSLISGQLHEQYF. The CDR3 coding sequence is TGTGCCAGCAGCTTAATCTCGGGACAGCTACACGAGCAGTACTTC.

This clonotype was detected once. The chain has TRBV7-2 and TRBJ2-5, with D maybe TRBD2 (6 bases). The CDR3 totals 16 residues. Trimming removed 2 bases at V and 11 bases at J, with 24 bases between. Germline-derived CDR1 and CDR2 are SGHTA and FQGNSA. CDR3 amino acids: CASSLTTGAGPDTQYF. The CDR3 region has the DNA TGTGCCAGCAGCTTAACTACGGGAGCGGGCCCAGATACGCAGTACTTC.

Turning to this clonotype: Germline and junction disagree at one end, which may indicate a read error. The J gene is TRBJ2-3, the V gene TRBV6-1; D gene unclear. CDR1 MNHNS and CDR2 SASEGT come from the germline V gene. The CDR3 runs 13 residues. CDR3: CASTRTGTETQYF. As DNA, the CDR3 is TGTGCCAGCACCAGAACCGGCACAGAGACGCAGTATTTT.

This clonotype was seen ten or more times. This chain joins TRBV6-1 and TRBJ1-2; 8 bases line up with TRBD1. Germline CDR1 reads MNHNS; CDR2 reads SASEGT. The CDR3 loop spans 17 amino acids. V trimming: 2 bases; J trimming: 4 bases; junction bases outside the gene matches: 12. The CDR3 bases are TGTGCCAGCAGTGAAAGGCTATACAGGGGGGCTTTCTATGGCTACACCTTC. Protein: CASSERLYRGAFYGYTF.

CDR3 protein: CASSLLGRRATNTQYF. The CDR3 DNA reads TGTGCCAGCAGCTTATTGGGGCGGCGTGCCACAAACACGCAGTACTTC. V gene TRBV7-2 combines with J gene TRBJ2-5, with D possibly being TRBD1 (5 bases). Trimming took off 2 bases at V and 11 bases at J, with 24 bases between the two ends. Germline CDR1 is SGHTA and CDR2 is FQGNSA. This CDR3 has 16 residues.

The chain is built from TRBV6-2 or TRBV6-3 and TRBJ2-4, with D tentatively TRBD2 (6 bases). CDR1 is MNHEY and CDR2 is SVGEGT in the germline V gene. This CDR3 has 15 amino acids. The germline V and J ends were trimmed by 9 bases and 8 bases, with 23 bases remaining between them. The CDR3 loop reads CARGYGGRDDDIQYF. DNA for the CDR3: TGTGCCAGGGGTTACGGGGGACGGGACGATGACATTCAGTACTTC.

This clonotype was detected many times. A much larger clone differs by one base, so this may be a read error. This sequence joins TRBV7-9 and TRBJ2-1; possibly TRBD2 for D (5 bases). The length of the CDR3 is 16 residues. The germline V gene encodes CDR1 SEHNR and CDR2 FQNEAQ (reference sequence). Between the trimmed V and J ends, which lost 4 bases and 0 bases, there was a span of 13 bases. Here the CDR3 DNA reads TGTGCCAGCAGCTCCAAGCGGTCGGACTCCTACAATGAGCAGTTCTTC. Amino acid sequence: CASSSKRSDSYNEQFF. The whole variable domain, filled in from reference TRBV7-9 and TRBJ2-1, reads DTGVSQNPRHKITKRGQNVTFRCDPISEHNRLYWYRQTLGQGPEFLTYFQNEAQLEKSRLLSDRFSAERPKGSFSTLEIQRTEQGDSAMYLCASSSKRSDSYNEQFFGPGTRLTVL.

A word on this clonotype: The junction shows a germline mismatch at one end, possibly a read error. V gene TRBV7-2 combines with J gene TRBJ2-3; 8 bases match TRBD2. The CDR3 is 16 amino acids. Germline lookup yields CDR1 SGHTA and CDR2 FQGNSA. Written as DNA, the CDR3 is TGTGCCAGCAGCTTAACGGGGGGGGGGGGCAAAGACATGCAGTATTTC. It codes for CASSLTGGGGKDMQYF.

Remarks on this clonotype: The missing conserved phenylalanine or tryptophan at the end of this CDR3 makes a read error likely. It is unclear where the CDR3 begins or ends on the DNA, so no DNA is shown, and the CDR3 is as TCRdb lists it. The gene calls are TRBV24-1 and TRBJ2-4. The germline V gene encodes CDR1 KGHDR and CDR2 SFDVKD. The CDR3 spans 19 amino acids, including both terminal residues. The CDR3 reads CATMLANFSIFSRDWVSPC.

The chain uses TRBV7-2 and TRBJ2-1; TRBD2 might be the D (5 bases). CDR3 length: 16 amino acids. Germline CDR1 is SGHTA and CDR2 is FQGNSA. Between the trimmed V and J ends, which lost 2 bases and 3 bases, there was a span of 14 bases. The CDR3 nucleotides read TGTGCCAGCAGCTTACTTGCGGGTTCGGGCTACAATGAGCAGTTCTTC. This translates into CASSLLAGSGYNEQFF.

Note on this clonotype: The junction departs from the called germline gene at one end, perhaps through a read error. The CDR3 sequence is CASSGSGTGGTDKQYF. The DNA for the CDR3 is TGTGCCAGCAGTGGATCCGGGACAGGGGGCACCGATAAGCAGTATTTT. This chain connects TRBV6-1 to TRBJ2-2; 12 nucleotides match TRBD1. TRBJ2-3 explains the end of the DNA better; the J call may be wrong. This CDR3 is built from 16 residues. Germline lookup yields CDR1 MNHNS and CDR2 SASEGT.

CDR3 sequence (DNA): TGTGCCAGCAGTTACGGCAGAGGAATGACCGGGGAGCTGTTTTTT. Translated: CASSYGRGMTGELFF. This chain uses TRBV6-5 with TRBJ2-2; D remains unclear. V lost 2 bases and J lost 5, with 12 bases in between. The CDR3 spans 15 residues. CDR1 is MNHEY, CDR2 SVGAGI, per germline.

This clonotype came up many times. The J gene is TRBJ2-5, the V gene TRBV6-1; 7 bases are shared with TRBD1. The germline gives CDR1 MNHNS, CDR2 SASEGT. V lost 0 bases and J lost 5; bases outside the gene matches: 6. This CDR3 has 15 amino acids. The CDR3 sequence is CASSEARMDRETQYF. CDR3 bases: TGTGCCAGCAGTGAAGCGCGCATGGACAGGGAGACCCAGTACTTC.

The genes are TRBV7-2 and TRBJ2-1, with 9 bases that match TRBD2. The germline V gene encodes CDR1 SGHTA and CDR2 FQGNSA. This CDR3 has 14 residues. The junction had 15 bases not matched to a gene; V was cut back by 8 bases and J by 13 bases. The CDR3 DNA reads as TGTGCCAGCCAGGCGGGAGGGCCGGGTGAGACCCAGTTCTTC. Translated, it gives CASQAGGPGETQFF.

This chain links TRBV15 with TRBJ2-1; 7 nucleotides align to TRBD2. This CDR3 comprises 16 residues. The V segment lost 3 bases and the J segment 2 bases; nucleotides outside the gene matches: 7. Germline V lookup: CDR1 LNHNV, CDR2 YYDKDF (reference sequence). CDR3 loop: CATSRALAETYNEQFF. In DNA form, the CDR3 reads TGTGCCACCAGCAGGGCCCTAGCGGAGACCTACAATGAGCAGTTCTTC. The full variable domain, rest sourced from reference TRBV15 and TRBJ2-1, is DAMVIQNPRYQVTQFGKPVTLSCSQTLNHNVMYWYQQKSSQAPKLLFHYYDKDFNNEADTPDNFQSRRPNTSFCFLDIRSPGLGDTAMYLCATSRALAETYNEQFFGPGTRLTVL.

J is TRBJ1-1 and V is TRBV6-1, with D possibly TRBD1 on 6 matching bases. The CDR3 covers 14 residues. The germline gives CDR1 MNHNS, CDR2 SASEGT. V lost 8 bases to trimming and J lost 1 base, with 14 bases between them. In DNA form, the CDR3 reads TGTGCCAGCCGTCTCAGGGGAGGGAACACTGAAGCTTTCTTT. Protein: CASRLRGGNTEAFF.

In this sample, this clonotype is medium-sized. The chain joins TRBV7-8 to TRBJ2-1, with D unclear. The CDR3 runs to 18 residues. V lost 1 base and J lost 7, with 23 bases in between. The germline CDR1 and CDR2 sequences are SGHVS and FQNEAQ. As DNA, the CDR3 is TGTGCCAGCAGCTTAGTGGGTCTAACTCCGACCAAGTCAAATGAGCAGTTCTTC. Its protein product is CASSLVGLTPTKSNEQFF.

The chain combines TRBV6-1 with TRBJ2-2; 7 positions agree with TRBD1. The DNA end favors TRBJ2-3, so the J call may be wrong. The CDR3 is made up of 16 amino acids. The germline V gene encodes CDR1 MNHNS and CDR2 SASEGT. CDR3 nucleotides: TGTGCCAGCAGTCCCCGGACAGGTTTGAAGGCCGGGGAGCAGTATTTT. Amino acid sequence: CASSPRTGLKAGEQYF.

At least ten counts were recorded for this clonotype. V and J are TRBV6-1 and TRBJ1-4, with 7 bases aligning to TRBD1. CDR1 is MNHNS and CDR2 is SASEGT in the germline V gene. V lost 6 bases to trimming and J lost 4 bases; unmatched junction nucleotides: 5. The CDR3 is 14 residues long. CDR3: CASSLRDSNEKLFF. The CDR3 DNA follows: TGTGCCAGCAGCCTCCGGGACAGTAATGAAAAACTGTTTTTT.

This clonotype was seen many times. V usage is TRBV6-1 and J usage is TRBJ2-5; D uncertain. The CDR3 contains 14 residues. The V and J ends lost 0 bases and 2 bases respectively, with 7 bases between them. Germline values: CDR1 MNHNS, CDR2 SASEGT. The CDR3 sequence is CASSEAGKQETQYF. The CDR3 DNA sequence: TGTGCCAGCAGTGAAGCGGGCAAACAAGAGACCCAGTACTTC.